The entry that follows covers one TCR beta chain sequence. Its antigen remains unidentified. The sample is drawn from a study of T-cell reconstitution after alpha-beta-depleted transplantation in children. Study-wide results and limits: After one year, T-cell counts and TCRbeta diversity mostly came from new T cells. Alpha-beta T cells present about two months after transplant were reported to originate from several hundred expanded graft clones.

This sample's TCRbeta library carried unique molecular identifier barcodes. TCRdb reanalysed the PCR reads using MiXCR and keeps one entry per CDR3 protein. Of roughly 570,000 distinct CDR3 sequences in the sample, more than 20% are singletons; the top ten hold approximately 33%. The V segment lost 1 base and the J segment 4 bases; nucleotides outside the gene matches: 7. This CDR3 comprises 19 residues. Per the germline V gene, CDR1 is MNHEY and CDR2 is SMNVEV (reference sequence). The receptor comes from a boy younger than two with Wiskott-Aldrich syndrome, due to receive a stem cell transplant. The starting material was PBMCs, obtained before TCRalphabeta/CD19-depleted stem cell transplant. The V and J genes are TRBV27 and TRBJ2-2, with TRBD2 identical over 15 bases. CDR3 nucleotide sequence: TGTGCCAGCAGTTTATTCGGACTAGCGGGAGGGGGAGTCACCGGGGAGCTGTTTTTT. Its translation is CASSLFGLAGGGVTGELFF.